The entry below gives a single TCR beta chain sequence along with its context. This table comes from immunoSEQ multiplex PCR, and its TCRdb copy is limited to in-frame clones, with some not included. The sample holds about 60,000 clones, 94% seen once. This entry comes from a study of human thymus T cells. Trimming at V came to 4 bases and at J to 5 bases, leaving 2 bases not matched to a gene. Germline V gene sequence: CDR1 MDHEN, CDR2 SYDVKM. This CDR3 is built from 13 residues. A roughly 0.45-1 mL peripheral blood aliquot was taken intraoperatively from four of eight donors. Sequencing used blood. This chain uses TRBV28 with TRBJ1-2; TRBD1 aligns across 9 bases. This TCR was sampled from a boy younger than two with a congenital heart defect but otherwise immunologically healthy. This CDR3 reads CASSWGQGYGYTF. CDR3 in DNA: TGTGCCAGCAGTTGGGGACAGGGATATGGCTACACCTTC.